These T cell receptor beta chains were read from a single sample in a study of blood T cell repertoires in COVID-19. The protocol was immunoSEQ multiplex PCR, while the TCRdb copy is restricted to in-frame clones and leaves out a portion. The data hold roughly 230,000 clones, with roughly four fifths observed a single time. The sample taken for sequencing was peripheral blood. These receptors all come from a woman aged 50 to 65 with acute or convalescent COVID-19. CDR3s include the opening cysteine and the closing phenylalanine or tryptophan. The order of the fields is J gene, V gene, CDR3 protein.

J: TRBJ1-5
V: TRBV19
CDR3: CASTVTGGQPQHF

J: TRBJ2-5
V: TRBV11-2
CDR3: CASSPGLDRTQYF

J: TRBJ1-1
V: TRBV6-1
CDR3: CASSELGQGAEAFF

J: TRBJ2-7
V: TRBV28
CDR3: CASSSRTPSFEQYF

J: TRBJ1-5
V: TRBV28
CDR3: CASSPIWTQGDQPQHF

J: TRBJ1-3
V: TRBV10-3
CDR3: CAIARIAGNTIYF

J: TRBJ1-4
V: TRBV9
CDR3: CASSVGGTGNEKLFF

J: TRBJ2-7
V: TRBV7-2
CDR3: CASSLKAGGSYEQYF

J: TRBJ2-3
V: TRBV5-1
CDR3: CASSLGGRSTDTQYF

J: TRBJ1-4
V: TRBV7-9
CDR3: CASSSFAGTGPEKLFF

J: TRBJ2-1
V: TRBV5-6
CDR3: CASSLAAGDEQFF

J: TRBJ2-1
V: TRBV3-1/TRBV3-2
CDR3: CASSQATSTGSYNEQFF

J: TRBJ2-6
V: TRBV19
CDR3: CASDSAGGANVLTF

J: TRBJ2-1
V: TRBV13
CDR3: CASSLPGQGERGEQFF

J: TRBJ2-3
V: TRBV19
CDR3: CASSSGHTDTQYF

J: TRBJ1-4
V: TRBV7-9
CDR3: CASSLHNEKLFF

J: TRBJ2-1
V: TRBV5-1
CDR3: CASSLEGQGRSYNEQFF

J: TRBJ2-3
V: TRBV2
CDR3: CASSDGDSDTDTQYF

J: TRBJ2-7
V: TRBV19
CDR3: CASSIQGASDEQYF

J: TRBJ2-3
V: TRBV7-3
CDR3: CASSSTWGADTQYF

J: TRBJ1-1
V: TRBV7-3
CDR3: CASSLTQGTEAFF

J: TRBJ2-7
V: TRBV7-9
CDR3: CASSNRDTEQYF

J: TRBJ2-7
V: TRBV4-1
CDR3: CASSPGQPRLIYEQYF

J: TRBJ1-5
V: TRBV12-3/TRBV12-4
CDR3: CASSLARAQPQHF

J: TRBJ1-4
V: TRBV5-1
CDR3: CASSLAGEKLFF

J: TRBJ2-5
V: TRBV19
CDR3: CASSSRQGRETQYF

J: TRBJ2-7
V: TRBV10-3
CDR3: CAISKRELYEQYF

J: TRBJ1-2
V: TRBV2
CDR3: CASSATPPGQYPGYTF

J: TRBJ1-2
V: TRBV5-6
CDR3: CASRGAYGYTF

J: TRBJ1-3
V: TRBV7-8
CDR3: CASSRRSSSGNTIYF

J: TRBJ1-2
V: TRBV5-4
CDR3: CASSLGQGSMEIYGYTF

J: TRBJ2-3
V: TRBV6-1
CDR3: CASSEKRTTDTQYF

J: TRBJ1-4
V: TRBV4-2
CDR3: CASSPIGQNGAKLFF

J: TRBJ2-7
V: TRBV5-4
CDR3: CATATSGLVGEQYF

J: TRBJ1-4
V: TRBV5-4
CDR3: CASSLKQGDEKLFF

J: TRBJ1-2
V: TRBV19
CDR3: CASSIATGGYGYTF

J: TRBJ2-1
V: TRBV28
CDR3: CASSLMQGRDEQFF

J: TRBJ2-1
V: TRBV6-5
CDR3: CASSPSGIGGNEQFF

J: TRBJ1-2
V: TRBV10-1
CDR3: CASSSRRGRQGAMCAYGYTF

J: TRBJ2-1
V: TRBV20-1
CDR3: CSASSSGVSYNEQFF

J: TRBJ1-4
V: TRBV30
CDR3: CAWNVGRVNEKLFF

J: TRBJ1-2
V: TRBV5-6
CDR3: CASSSPTGSNYGYTF